This T cell receptor beta chain was recorded in a study of blood T cell repertoires in COVID-19. Study-level background: Samples taken during acute and convalescent COVID-19 were collected in the United States, Italy and Spain. The cDNA or gDNA used as material had been derived from T cells, B-cell-depleted T cells, or PBMCs.

This clone occurred once. Per the authors' pipeline: Quantification of nucleated cells was approximated via reference gene primer amplification. The repertoire was sequenced with immunoSEQ multiplex PCR; TCRdb's copy has only in-frame clones and lacks some. V, J and clone size were drawn from that table, and D and trimming were deduced from the DNA. The profile covers under 45,000 clones, with roughly 85% appearing a single time and approximately 40% taken by the ten largest. This clonotype was obtained from a man aged 55-75 years with active or convalescent COVID-19. The sequenced sample was peripheral blood.

CDR3 DNA: TGTGCCAGTAGTATAGATCGGGCCAGGGGGAGTCAGCCCCAGCATTTT. This translates into CASSIDRARGSQPQHF. The chain carries TRBV19 and TRBJ1-5; TRBD1 agrees at 7 bases. Germline V gene lookup returns CDR1 LNHDA and CDR2 SQIVND (reference sequence). J was trimmed by 6 bases and V by 0 bases; bases with no gene match: 8. There are 16 residues in the CDR3.